The clone carrying this T cell receptor beta chain was seen at least ten times. This specimen comes from a study of neurological immune-mediated disorders. TCRdb reprocessed the 5' RACE reads via MiXCR and lists one record per CDR3 protein. The table has fewer than 35,000 distinct CDR3 sequences, about a sixth seen once. Time point specified: technical triplicate 3. The sorted libraries drew on fewer than 1.1 million T cells that were CD4+ or CD8+. This TCR was recovered from a female donor with HTLV-1-associated myelopathy (HAM/TSP). Source material: CD4+ T cells from blood.

For the CDR3, the DNA is TGCGCCAGCAGAGATTTAGCGGGGGCCTCCTACAATGAGCAGTTCTTC. The encoded protein is CASRDLAGASYNEQFF. The chain employs TRBV10-2 and TRBJ2-1, with TRBD2 matching over 9 bases. The V segment lost 6 bases and the J segment 0 bases; nucleotides outside the gene matches: 6. This CDR3 comprises 16 residues. In germline, CDR1 is WSHSY, CDR2 SAAADI.